The 25 T cell receptor beta chains reported below all come from one sample, sequenced in a study of breast tumors, draining lymph nodes, adjacent tissues. MiXCR, run by TCRdb on the multiplex PCR reads, gives a single entry per CDR3 protein. The sample has fewer than 200,000 distinct CDR3 sequences, about 30% seen once. The lymph nodes were axillary draining lymph nodes from breast cancer patients. Specimen: axillary lymph node tissue. These receptors all come from a female donor with breast cancer. Some clones in this sample may be carry-over from other donors' samples.

This clonotype has at least ten counts. The V and J genes are TRBV5-4 and TRBJ1-2, with 8 positions matching TRBD1. This CDR3 has 15 residues. Per the germline V gene, CDR1 is SGHNT and CDR2 is YYREEE (reference sequence). The V and J ends lost 2 bases and 5 bases, in that order; junction bases with no gene match: 8. CDR3 sequence: CASSFGQGVGYGYTF. In nucleotides, the CDR3 is TGTGCCAGCAGCTTTGGACAGGGTGTAGGTTATGGCTACACCTTC.

This clonotype showed up just a few times. The chain employs TRBV10-3 and TRBJ1-1; D ambiguous. V shed 4 bases and J shed 11 bases, with 11 bases lying between them. The CDR3 loop spans 11 amino acids. CDR1 ENHRY and CDR2 SYGVKD come from the germline V gene. The CDR3 nucleotides read TGTGCCATCAGTGGGGGAATGGCCGCTTTCTTT. Its translation: CAISGGMAAFF.

The V and J genes are TRBV7-9 and TRBJ1-3, with D possibly matching TRBD1 (5 bases). V was pared by 5 bases and J by 4 bases, with 12 bases between. CDR3 length: 14 residues. CDR1 SEHNR and CDR2 FQNEAQ come from the germline V gene (reference sequence). The CDR3 nucleotides read TGTGCCAGCAGCCCGGGACTAGCGGGAAACACCATATATTTT. Amino acids: CASSPGLAGNTIYF.

Regarding this clonotype: One end of the junction varies from germline; a read error may be responsible. CDR3 loop: CASSSRQGRNYGCTF. The DNA for the CDR3 is TGTGCCAGCAGCTCTCGACAGGGGAGAAACTATGGCTGCACCTTC. This chain links TRBV7-6 with TRBJ1-2, with TRBD1 matching 8 bases. Germline loops: CDR1 SGHVS, CDR2 FNYEAQ. The CDR3 loop spans 15 amino acids.

This clonotype was recorded many times. This chain uses TRBV11-2 with TRBJ1-5; 9 bases map to TRBD1. Germline-derived CDR1 and CDR2 are SGHAT and FQNNGV. J was trimmed by 4 bases and V by 5 bases; bases with no gene match: 6. CDR3 size: 15 residues. CDR3 sequence (DNA): TGTGCCAGCAGCGCCATGGGACAGGGTAATCAGCCCCAGCATTTT. It encodes CASSAMGQGNQPQHF.

This clonotype has ten or more counts. The chain joins TRBV5-5 to TRBJ2-3; D could derive from TRBD1 or TRBD2 (5 bases each). This CDR3 is built from 16 residues. V was shortened by 3 bases and J by 4 bases, with 18 bases between the two germline ends. The germline V gene has CDR1 SGHKS and CDR2 YYEKEE (reference sequence). The chain's CDR3 is CASSSRGQSGSDTQYF. Written as DNA, the CDR3 is TGTGCCAGCAGCTCGAGGGGTCAGTCAGGTTCAGATACGCAGTATTTT.

The chain uses TRBV19 and TRBJ2-5; 7 bases align to TRBD2. The V gene end was trimmed by 4 bases and the J gene end by 5 bases; junction bases not matched to a gene: 10. There are 15 residues in the CDR3. Germline CDR1 and CDR2: LNHDA and SQIVND (reference sequence). Written as DNA, the CDR3 is TGTGCCAGTAGTACCGAAGCGGGACCAAGGGAGACCCAGTACTTC. It yields the protein CASSTEAGPRETQYF.

This clonotype has a count of ten or more. The chain is built from TRBV12-3 or TRBV12-4 and TRBJ2-7; D is undetermined. The CDR3 spans 12 residues. V was trimmed by 3 bases and J by 5 bases, leaving 8 bases between them. CDR3 residues: CASSFIHNEQYF. The CDR3 region has the DNA TGTGCCAGCAGTTTTATCCATAACGAGCAGTACTTC.

This clonotype has a count of ten or more. The chain has TRBV11-3 and TRBJ2-5; no firm D call. This CDR3 is 17 amino acids long. Germline lookup yields CDR1 SGHNT and CDR2 YENEEA. V gave up 6 bases and J gave up 2 bases, with 22 bases separating them. The CDR3 coding sequence is TGTGCCAGCAGACCACGTGGGGTTTCCCAGAGGCAAGAGACCCAGTACTTC. Its protein is CASRPRGVSQRQETQYF.

This clonotype was detected only once. The rearrangement uses TRBV29-1 and TRBJ2-3; D is possibly TRBD2 (5 bases). The CDR3 totals 12 residues. Germline V gene lookup returns CDR1 SQVTM and CDR2 ANQGSEA. The germline V and J ends were trimmed by 8 bases and 3 bases, with 12 bases remaining between them. The CDR3 sequence is CSTLTGTDTQYF. The CDR3 nucleotides are TGCAGCACATTAACGGGGACAGATACGCAGTATTTT.

This clonotype was seen at least ten times. The chain's CDR3 is CASAKRGVAASTDTQYF. The CDR3 DNA reads TGTGCCAGCGCGAAGAGGGGTGTAGCCGCTAGCACAGATACGCAGTATTTT. The chain uses TRBV7-9 and TRBJ2-3; the D call may be TRBD1 or TRBD2 (5 bases each). Germline V gives CDR1 SEHNR, CDR2 FQNEAQ (reference sequence). The CDR3 consists of 17 residues. Trimming removed 8 bases at V and 0 bases at J, with 21 bases between.

Comments on this clonotype: At one boundary the junction diverges from the germline segment, which might be a read error. The gene calls are TRBV9 and TRBJ2-3, with 9 positions matching TRBD2. Germline loops: CDR1 SGDLS, CDR2 YYNGEE. The CDR3 length is 14 residues. The CDR3 nucleotides read TGTGCCGGCAGCGTAGGTGCGGGAGGGGGTACGCAGTATTTT. Its protein product is CAGSVGAGGGTQYF.

In its sample, this clonotype was seen many times. V and J are TRBV12-5 and TRBJ2-2; D is possibly TRBD2 (5 bases). This CDR3 is built from 15 residues. CDR1 LGHNT and CDR2 FRNRAP come from the germline V gene. Trimming left V 3 bases short and J 0 bases short, with 8 bases between. CDR3 sequence: CASGLEGANTGELFF. CDR3 nucleotide sequence: TGTGCTAGTGGTTTAGAGGGCGCGAACACCGGGGAGCTGTTTTTT.

This clonotype came up a few times. The chain combines TRBV6-5 with TRBJ2-6; D uncertain. The germline V gene has CDR1 MNHEY and CDR2 SVGAGI. V was shortened by 5 bases and J by 1 base, with 12 bases between the two germline ends. CDR3 length: 16 residues. CDR3 bases: TGTGCCAGCAGTCACTTCTTGGGTTCTGGGGCCAACGTCCTGACTTTC. It encodes CASSHFLGSGANVLTF.

The chain carries TRBV7-2 and TRBJ2-2; perhaps D is TRBD1 or TRBD2 (5 bases each). The germline gives CDR1 SGHTA, CDR2 FQGNSA. V was trimmed by 3 bases and J by 4 bases, leaving 15 bases between them. The CDR3 consists of 16 residues. CDR3 sequence reads: CASSFFGGVSTGELFF. The CDR3 DNA is TGTGCCAGCAGCTTTTTTGGGGGAGTCTCCACCGGGGAGCTGTTTTTT. Complete variable domain (other parts from reference TRBV7-2 and TRBJ2-2): GAGVSQSPSNKVTEKGKDVELRCDPISGHTALYWYRQSLGQGLEFLIYFQGNSAPDKSGLPSDRFSAERTGGSVSTLTIQRTQQEDSAVYLCASSFFGGVSTGELFFGEGSRLTVL.

This clonotype was picked up a small number of times. V is TRBV7-2 and J is TRBJ2-1; TRBD2 agrees at 8 bases. The V segment lost 4 bases and the J segment 7 bases; nucleotides outside the gene matches: 9. Germline-derived CDR1 and CDR2 are SGHTA and FQGNSA. The CDR3 runs 15 residues. CDR3 bases: TGTGCCAGCAGCTCAACCGGGGGGGCCGGGAATGAGCAGTTCTTC. Translated, it gives CASSSTGGAGNEQFF.

This clonotype was recorded a few times. The J gene is TRBJ2-3, the V gene TRBV27, with 7 bases that match TRBD2. The CDR3 covers 16 residues. The germline gives CDR1 MNHEY, CDR2 SMNVEV (reference sequence). V shed 6 bases, J shed 3 bases, and the junction held 12 bases outside the gene matches. CDR3 nucleotides: TGTGCCAGCAGCCCTAGGCGGACTAGAGAGACAGATACGCAGTATTTT. It yields the protein CASSPRRTRETDTQYF.

V is TRBV11-1 and J is TRBJ2-5; D is unresolved. This CDR3 has 15 residues. Trimming shortened V by 1 base and J by 1 base, and 10 bases separated the two germline ends. Looked up from germline, CDR1 is SGHAT and CDR2 is FQDESV (reference sequence). CDR3 DNA: TGTGCCAGCAGCTTAGGAATCGAAACCCAAGAGACCCAGTACTTC. Translated, it gives CASSLGIETQETQYF.

This clonotype was counted between two and nine times. A single base separates this from a much larger clone, so it may be a read error. V usage is TRBV6-5 and J usage is TRBJ1-5, with a weak D call TRBD1 (6 bases). In germline, CDR1 is MNHEY, CDR2 SVGAGI. CDR3 length equals 13 residues. With 5 bases removed from V and 5 bases from J, the gap between germline ends came to 10 bases. CDR3 amino acids: CASSHYRDQPQHF. DNA for the CDR3: TGTGCCAGCAGTCACTACAGGGATCAGCCCCAGCATTTT.

This chain connects TRBV6-6 to TRBJ1-5; no clear D gene. Germline V gene sequence: CDR1 MNHNY, CDR2 SVGAGI (reference sequence). The CDR3 runs to 13 residues. Trimming pared 5 bases from V and 3 bases from J, leaving 8 bases between. CDR3 nucleotide sequence: TGTGCCAGCAGTCACTATCACAATCAGCCCCAGCATTTT. Residues: CASSHYHNQPQHF.

There are many counts of this clonotype. J is TRBJ2-7 and V is TRBV11-2; 7 bases are shared with TRBD1. CDR1 is SGHAT and CDR2 is FQNNGV in the germline V gene. This CDR3 contains 16 residues. After removal of 0 bases from V and 3 bases from J, the junction contained 8 bases not matched to a gene. For the CDR3, the DNA is TGTGCCAGCAGCTTAGATCAGACAGGGTGGGACTACGAGCAGTACTTC. Its protein product is CASSLDQTGWDYEQYF.

The V call is TRBV6-6, the J call TRBJ2-1, with 11 nucleotides matching TRBD2. Germline trimming cut 5 bases from V and 11 bases from J; bases unmatched to any gene: 5. This CDR3 comprises 13 residues. Germline-derived CDR1 and CDR2 are MNHNY and SVGAGI (reference sequence). The CDR3 spells CASSILAGDKQFF. DNA for the CDR3: TGTGCCAGCAGTATACTAGCGGGGGATAAGCAGTTCTTC.

The chain uses TRBV28 and TRBJ2-7, with 9 bases aligning to TRBD2. This CDR3 spans 15 amino acids. The germline CDR1 and CDR2 sequences are MDHEN and SYDVKM. V dropped 1 base and J dropped 3; count of bases not matched to a gene: 4. The CDR3 sequence is CASSLSGLANYEQYF. For the CDR3, the DNA is TGTGCCAGCAGTTTATCTGGACTAGCGAACTACGAGCAGTACTTC.

This clonotype has ten or more counts. V gene TRBV11-3 combines with J gene TRBJ2-3; a weak D match, TRBD2 (6 bases). Deletions cut 5 bases from V and 2 bases from J, with 11 bases between. Germline CDR1 reads SGHNT; CDR2 reads YENEEA. This CDR3 is built from 14 residues. The CDR3 here is CASSPSGLTDTQYF. In DNA, the CDR3 is TGTGCCAGCAGCCCCAGCGGGCTCACAGATACGCAGTATTTT.

This clonotype was observed at least ten times. The chain employs TRBV7-2 and TRBJ1-2; D not certain. CDR1 is SGHTA and CDR2 is FQGNSA in the germline V gene. The V and J ends lost 3 bases and 5 bases respectively, with 10 bases between them. The CDR3 contains 13 residues. Here the CDR3 DNA reads TGTGCCAGCAGCTTCGAGACGGATTATGGCTACACCTTC. Amino acid sequence: CASSFETDYGYTF.